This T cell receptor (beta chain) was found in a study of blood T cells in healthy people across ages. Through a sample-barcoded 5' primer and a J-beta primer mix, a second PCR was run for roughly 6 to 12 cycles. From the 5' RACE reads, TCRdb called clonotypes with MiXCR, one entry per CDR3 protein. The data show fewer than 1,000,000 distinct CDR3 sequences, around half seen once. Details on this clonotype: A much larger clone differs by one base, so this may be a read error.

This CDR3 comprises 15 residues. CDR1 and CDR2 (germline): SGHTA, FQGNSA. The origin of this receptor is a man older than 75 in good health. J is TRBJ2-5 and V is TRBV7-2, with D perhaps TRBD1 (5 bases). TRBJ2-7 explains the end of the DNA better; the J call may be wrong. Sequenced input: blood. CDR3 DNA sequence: TGTGCCAGCAGCTCCGATGGGGCCTTTTCCTCCGAGCAGTACTTC. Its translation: CASSSDGAFSSEQYF.